This T cell receptor (beta chain) was profiled in a study of CXCR3-negative and CXCR3-positive naive CD8 T cells. Through 5' RACE with UMI labels, the TRB cDNA libraries were prepared. TCRdb derives one entry per CDR3 protein from the 5' RACE reads, leaving out DNA. This table holds about 98,000 distinct CDR3 sequences. Study-level results: Memory CD8+ cells showed much lower diversity, while both naive subsets displayed comparably high diversity. TRB CDR3s of CXCR3-positive naive cells were more hydrophobic than those of CXCR3-negative naive cells.

The CDR3 sequence is 15 residues long. The germline gives CDR1 SGHAT, CDR2 FQDESV (reference sequence). Concerning this clonotype itself: Its target is not known.

The V gene is TRBV11-1, the J gene TRBJ2-2; with no DNA, the TCRdb D assignment of TRBD1 cannot be verified. Material: naive CXCR3+ CD8+ T cells from blood. Sample subset: CD45RO-CCR7+CD27+CD95- naive CD8+ T cells expressing CXCR3 (TNR3+). The clonotype originates from a human donor in good health. Some clones in this sample may be carry-over from other donors' samples. CDR3 sequence reads: CASSTGTVGTGELFF.